The present entry profiles one T cell receptor beta chain with its context. This clone was seen just once. Its antigen has not been determined. Base qualities are missing; no much larger clone stands one base away. The data were taken from a study of T cell responses to AZD1222 COVID-19 vaccine (dated by TCRdb to the early 2020s). For context, the study as a whole: A total of 230 to 250 trial participants underwent TCR sequencing, of whom about 210 had received two doses of AZD1222 and about 25 had received two doses of the MenACWY control vaccine. Trial participants were enrolled by age into 18-55, 56-69 and 70-plus year subgroups, with roughly 160, 29 and 62 TCR-sequenced participants respectively. Study-wide conclusions, independent of this receptor: Only six AZD1222 recipients were SARS-CoV-2 seropositive at baseline, limiting conclusions about previously exposed vaccinees. Because no samples from the day 14 peak response were available, repertoires could be characterized only after the peak T cell response. A significant rise in spike-specific TCR breadth and depth was observed after two AZD1222 doses relative to day 0 and relative to MenACWY recipients. Reportedly, close to half of the unique spike-specific TCRs recognized epitopes lying outside the regions that are mutated in the B.1.351 and B.1.1.7 variants. CD4 TCRs associated with the vaccine covered the entire spike protein, and the dominant responses were in regions 160-218 and 743-854. The 56-69-year group was small, and its depth increase did not reach significance, likely because of low power. Most participants were white British and females outnumbered males, and the authors suggested that clonal diversity may have been underestimated.

Per the germline V gene, SGHTA is the CDR1 and FQGNSA is the CDR2. The CDR3 contains 14 residues, cysteine and phenylalanine counted. Just CDR3 DNA is preserved here, 42 bases in frame from base 1. V has 0 bases trimmed and J has 3 bases trimmed; junction bases matching no gene number 2. What the time point label conveys for this sample: about 28 days (+/-7) after the second vaccine dose. AZD1222 recipients with second doses at about 4 weeks or about 12 weeks were pooled, because spike-specific TCR depth and breadth did not differ between schedules. Vaccinee samples were obtained from the UK trials COV001 and COV002, which included a single-blind randomized controlled phase 2/3 trial of AZD1222 (ChAdOx1 nCoV-19) in healthy adults. Trial participant PBMC samples were collected at day 0 and day 28 after the second dose for TCRbeta chain sequencing. The CDR3 regions of human TCRbeta chains were analyzed by immunosequencing. On the authors' methods: Repertoire TCRs were matched against a reference library of SARS-CoV-2-specific TCRs generated with the MIRA antigen-specificity platform. Breadth was defined as the fraction of unique TCRs that were SARS-CoV-2-associated, and depth was defined as the fraction of total T cells that were SARS-CoV-2-associated. Each spike-specific TCR was assigned to its reactive spike region and to a CD4 or CD8 class using the MIRA data. Log10-transformed breadth and depth values were compared by one-way ANOVA with Sidak's multiple comparisons tests. Drawn from immuneACCESS, this table holds only the in-frame rearrangements with V and J called that TCRdb kept. Clones are partly lost; checked studies trace under half to an unresolved V gene and leave the rest unexplained. The D gene and trimming were derived from the DNA, and the V and J assignments and clone size from that table. The sample table holds some 180,000 clones, of which about nine tenths were seen once. In total, the top ten clones hold less than 2.5% of the sample.

The source is an adult who received the AZD1222 COVID-19 vaccine. Sample: peripheral blood, taken 28 days after the second AZD1222 dose. Recombination linked TRBV7-2 to TRBJ2-7; 7 junctional bases match TRBD2. The encoded CDR3 is CASSLARTSYEQYF. The nucleotides read TGTGCCAGCAGCTTAGCAAGGACTAGCTACGAGCAGTACTTC.